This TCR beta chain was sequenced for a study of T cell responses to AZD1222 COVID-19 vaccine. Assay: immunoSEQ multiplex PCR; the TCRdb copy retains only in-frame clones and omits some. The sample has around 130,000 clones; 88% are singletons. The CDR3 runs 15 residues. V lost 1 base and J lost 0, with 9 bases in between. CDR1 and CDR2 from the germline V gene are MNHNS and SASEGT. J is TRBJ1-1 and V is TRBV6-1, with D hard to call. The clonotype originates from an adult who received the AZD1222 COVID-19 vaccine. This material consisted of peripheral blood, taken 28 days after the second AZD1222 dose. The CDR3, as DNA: TGTGCCAGCAGTGAAGAAGGCAGTTTGAACACTGAAGCTTTCTTT. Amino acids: CASSEEGSLNTEAFF.